This is a list of T cell receptor beta chains from one sample in a study of blood T cell repertoires in COVID-19. Clones were sequenced by immunoSEQ multiplex PCR, and TCRdb holds only the in-frame ones, with some missing. The table includes 95,000 to 100,000 clones, approximately 86% detected once. The sample was peripheral blood. Receptors were obtained from an elderly man with acute or convalescent COVID-19. CDR3s leave out the opening cysteine and the closing phenylalanine or tryptophan. Fields, in order: J gene, V gene, CDR3 protein.

J gene: TRBJ2-7; V gene: TRBV7-8; CDR3 protein: ASSLVSGTSGSGEQY
J gene: TRBJ2-1; V gene: TRBV7-3; CDR3 protein: ASSLPGTSGNREQF
J gene: TRBJ1-2; V gene: TRBV14; CDR3 protein: ASSPGQGKHGYT
J gene: TRBJ2-2; V gene: TRBV18; CDR3 protein: ASSPPGLAGVQAGELF
J gene: TRBJ2-5; V gene: TRBV10-3; CDR3 protein: AISEEARGSETQY
J gene: TRBJ2-1; V gene: TRBV14; CDR3 protein: ASSQEGTLGTSGSLSYNEQF
J gene: TRBJ2-7; V gene: TRBV6-5; CDR3 protein: ASSALAGVEQY
J gene: TRBJ2-2; V gene: TRBV2; CDR3 protein: ASSGLAGLTGELF
J gene: TRBJ1-5; V gene: TRBV5-8; CDR3 protein: ASSLMGAPQH
J gene: TRBJ1-1; V gene: TRBV5-1; CDR3 protein: ASSLTNTNTEAF
J gene: TRBJ2-7; V gene: TRBV18; CDR3 protein: ASSPSRYEQY
J gene: TRBJ1-6; V gene: TRBV9; CDR3 protein: ASSVEPNSYNSPLH
J gene: TRBJ2-7; V gene: TRBV4-2; CDR3 protein: ASSQEGASGNYEQY
J gene: TRBJ2-1; V gene: TRBV5-1; CDR3 protein: ASSLDINNEQF
J gene: TRBJ2-1; V gene: TRBV30; CDR3 protein: AWSGTSPGEF